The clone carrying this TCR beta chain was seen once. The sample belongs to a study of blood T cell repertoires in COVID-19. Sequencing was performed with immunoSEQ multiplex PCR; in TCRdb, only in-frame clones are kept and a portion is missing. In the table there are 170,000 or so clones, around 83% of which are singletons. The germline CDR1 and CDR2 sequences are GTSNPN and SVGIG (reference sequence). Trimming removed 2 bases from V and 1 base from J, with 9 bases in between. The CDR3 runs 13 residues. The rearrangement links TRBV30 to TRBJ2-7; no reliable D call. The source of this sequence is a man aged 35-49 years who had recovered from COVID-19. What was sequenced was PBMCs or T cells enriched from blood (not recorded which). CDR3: CAWSIPSSYEQYF. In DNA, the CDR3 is TGTGCCTGGAGTATTCCTAGTTCCTACGAGCAGTACTTC. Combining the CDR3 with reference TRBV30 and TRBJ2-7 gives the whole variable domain SQTIHQWPATLVQPVGSPLSLECTVEGTSNPNLYWYRQAAGRGLQLLFYSVGIGQISSEVPQNLSASRPQDRQFILSSKKLLLSDSGFYLCAWSIPSSYEQYFGPGTRLTVT.